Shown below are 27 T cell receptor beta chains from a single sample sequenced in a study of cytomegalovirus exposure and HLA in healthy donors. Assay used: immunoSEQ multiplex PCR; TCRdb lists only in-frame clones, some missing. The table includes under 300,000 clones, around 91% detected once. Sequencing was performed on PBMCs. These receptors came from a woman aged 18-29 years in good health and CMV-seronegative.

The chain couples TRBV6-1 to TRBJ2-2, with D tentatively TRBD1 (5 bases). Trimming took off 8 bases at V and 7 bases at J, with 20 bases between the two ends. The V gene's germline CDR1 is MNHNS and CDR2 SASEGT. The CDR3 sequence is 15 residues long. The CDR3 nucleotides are TGTGCCAGCTTAGTCGGTTGGGGCGGCGACGGGGAGCTGTTTTTT. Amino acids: CASLVGWGGDGELFF.

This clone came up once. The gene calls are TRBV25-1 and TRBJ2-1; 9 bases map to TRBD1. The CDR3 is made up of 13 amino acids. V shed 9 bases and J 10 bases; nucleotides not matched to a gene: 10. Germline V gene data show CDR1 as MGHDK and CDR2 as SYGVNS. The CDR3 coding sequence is TGTGCCAGTATCAAAACAGGGGGCGACGAGCAGTTCTTC. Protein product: CASIKTGGDEQFF. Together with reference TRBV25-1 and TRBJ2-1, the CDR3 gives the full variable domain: EADIYQTPRYLVIGTGKKITLECSQTMGHDKMYWYQQDPGMELHLIHYSYGVNSTEKGDLSSESTVSRIRTEHFPLTLESARPSHTSQYLCASIKTGGDEQFFGPGTRLTVL.

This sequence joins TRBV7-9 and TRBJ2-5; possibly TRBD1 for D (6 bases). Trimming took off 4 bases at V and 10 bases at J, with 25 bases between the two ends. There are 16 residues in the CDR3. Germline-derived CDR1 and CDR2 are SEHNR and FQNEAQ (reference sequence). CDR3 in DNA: TGTGCCAGCAGCTCAGAACCGGGACATCTCTCGCTCGGCCAGTACTTC. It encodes CASSSEPGHLSLGQYF.

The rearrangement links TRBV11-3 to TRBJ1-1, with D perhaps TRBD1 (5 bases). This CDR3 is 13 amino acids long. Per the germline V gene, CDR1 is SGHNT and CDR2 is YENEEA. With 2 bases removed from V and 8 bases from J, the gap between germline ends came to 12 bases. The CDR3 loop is CASSLSQASEAFF. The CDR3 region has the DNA TGTGCCAGCAGCTTATCACAGGCGTCGGAAGCTTTCTTT. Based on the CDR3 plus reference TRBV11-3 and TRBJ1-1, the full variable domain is EAGVVQSPRYKIIEKKQPVAFWCNPISGHNTLYWYLQNLGQGPELLIRYENEEAVDDSQLPKDRFSAERLKGVDSTLKIQPAELGDSAVYLCASSLSQASEAFFGQGTRLTVV.

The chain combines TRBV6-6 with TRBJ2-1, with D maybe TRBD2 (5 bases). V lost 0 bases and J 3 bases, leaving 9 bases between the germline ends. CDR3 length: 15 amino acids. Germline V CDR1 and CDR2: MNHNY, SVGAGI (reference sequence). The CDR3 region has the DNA TGTGCCAGCAGTTACTCGATCGGGGACTACAATGAGCAGTTCTTC. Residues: CASSYSIGDYNEQFF.

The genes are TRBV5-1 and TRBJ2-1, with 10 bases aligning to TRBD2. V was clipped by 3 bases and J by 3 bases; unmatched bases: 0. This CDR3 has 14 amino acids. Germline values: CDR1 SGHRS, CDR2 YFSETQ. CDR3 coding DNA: TGCGCCAGCAGCTGGACTAGCGGCTACAATGAGCAGTTCTTC. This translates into CASSWTSGYNEQFF. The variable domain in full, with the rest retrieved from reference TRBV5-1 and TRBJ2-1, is KAGVTQTPRYLIKTRGQQVTLSCSPISGHRSVSWYQQTPGQGLQFLFEYFSETQRNKGNFPGRFSGRQFSNSRSEMNVSTLELGDSALYLCASSWTSGYNEQFFGPGTRLTVL.

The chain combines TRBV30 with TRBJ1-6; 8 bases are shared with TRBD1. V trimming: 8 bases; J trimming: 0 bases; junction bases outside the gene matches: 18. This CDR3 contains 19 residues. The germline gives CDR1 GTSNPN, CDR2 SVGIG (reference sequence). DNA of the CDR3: TGTGCCGGGTTTGCGTCCGGGACAGGCCCAAGCTCCTATAATTCACCCCTCCACTTT. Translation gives CAGFASGTGPSSYNSPLHF.

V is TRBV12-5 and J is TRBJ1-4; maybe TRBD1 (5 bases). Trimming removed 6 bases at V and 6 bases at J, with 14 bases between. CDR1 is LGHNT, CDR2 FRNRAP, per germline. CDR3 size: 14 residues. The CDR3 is CASGRAPGDEKLFF. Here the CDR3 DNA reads TGTGCTAGTGGCAGGGCCCCCGGCGATGAAAAACTGTTTTTT.

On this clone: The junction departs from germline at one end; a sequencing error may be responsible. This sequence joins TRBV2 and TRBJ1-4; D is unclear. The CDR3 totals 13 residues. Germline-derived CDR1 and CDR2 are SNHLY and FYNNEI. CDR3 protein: CASSEGSNEKLFF. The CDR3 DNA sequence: TGTGCCAGCAGCGAAGGGAGTAATGAAAAACTGTTTTTT.

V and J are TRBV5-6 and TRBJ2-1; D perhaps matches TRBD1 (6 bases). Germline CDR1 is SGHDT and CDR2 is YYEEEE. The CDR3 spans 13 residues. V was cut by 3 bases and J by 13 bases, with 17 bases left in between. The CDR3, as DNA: TGTGCCAGCAGCTCGTCAGACAGGATTGAACAGTTCTTC. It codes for CASSSSDRIEQFF.

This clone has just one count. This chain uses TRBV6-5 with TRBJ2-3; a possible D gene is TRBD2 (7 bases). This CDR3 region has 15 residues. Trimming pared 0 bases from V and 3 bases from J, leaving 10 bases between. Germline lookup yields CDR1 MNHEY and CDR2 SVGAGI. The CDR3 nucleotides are TGTGCCAGCAGTTACTCCCGGGGGGCAACAGATACGCAGTATTTT. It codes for CASSYSRGATDTQYF.

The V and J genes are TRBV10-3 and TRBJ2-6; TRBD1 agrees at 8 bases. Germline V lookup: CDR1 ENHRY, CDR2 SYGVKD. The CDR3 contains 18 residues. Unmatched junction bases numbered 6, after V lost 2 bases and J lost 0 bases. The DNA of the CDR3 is TGTGCCATCAGTGAGCCGGACAGGGCGCTCTCTGGGGCCAACGTCCTGACTTTC. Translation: CAISEPDRALSGANVLTF.

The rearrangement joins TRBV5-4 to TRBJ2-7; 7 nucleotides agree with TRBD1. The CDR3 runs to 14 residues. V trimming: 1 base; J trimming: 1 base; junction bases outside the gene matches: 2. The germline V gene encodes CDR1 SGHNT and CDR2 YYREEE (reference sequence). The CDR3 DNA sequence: TGTGCCAGCAGCTTGCAGGGACAGTCCTACGAGCAGTACGTC. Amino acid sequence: CASSLQGQSYEQYV.

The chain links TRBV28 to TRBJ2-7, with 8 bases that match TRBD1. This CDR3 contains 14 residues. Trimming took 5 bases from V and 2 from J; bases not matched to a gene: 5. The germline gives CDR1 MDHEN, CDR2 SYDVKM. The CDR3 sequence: CASSQRDRTYEQYF. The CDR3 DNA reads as TGTGCCAGCAGTCAACGGGACAGGACCTACGAGCAGTACTTC.

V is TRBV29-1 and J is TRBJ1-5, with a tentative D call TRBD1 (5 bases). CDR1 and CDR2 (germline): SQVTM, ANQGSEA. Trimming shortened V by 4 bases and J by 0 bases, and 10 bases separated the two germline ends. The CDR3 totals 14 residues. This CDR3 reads CSVASGASNQPQHF. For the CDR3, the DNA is TGCAGCGTTGCCTCTGGGGCTAGCAATCAGCCCCAGCATTTT.

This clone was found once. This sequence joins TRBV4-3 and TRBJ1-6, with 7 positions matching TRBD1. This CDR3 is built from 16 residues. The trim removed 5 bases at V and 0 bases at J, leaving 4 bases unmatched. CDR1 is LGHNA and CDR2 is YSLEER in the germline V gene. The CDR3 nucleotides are TGCGCCAGCAGCGGATGGGACAGCTCCTATAATTCACCCCTCCACTTT. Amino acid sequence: CASSGWDSSYNSPLHF.

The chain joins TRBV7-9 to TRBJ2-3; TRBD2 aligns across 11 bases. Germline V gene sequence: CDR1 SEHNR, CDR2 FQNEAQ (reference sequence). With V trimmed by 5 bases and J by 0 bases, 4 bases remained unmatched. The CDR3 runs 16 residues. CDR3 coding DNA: TGTGCCAGCAGCCCAGCTAGCGGGGGGAGCACAGATACGCAGTATTTT. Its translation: CASSPASGGSTDTQYF.

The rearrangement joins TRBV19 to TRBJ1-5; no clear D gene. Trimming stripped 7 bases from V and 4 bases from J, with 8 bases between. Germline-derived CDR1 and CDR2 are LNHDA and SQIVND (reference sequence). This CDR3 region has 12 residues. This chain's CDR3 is CASTAENQPQHF. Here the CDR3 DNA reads TGTGCCAGTACGGCGGAGAATCAGCCCCAGCATTTT.

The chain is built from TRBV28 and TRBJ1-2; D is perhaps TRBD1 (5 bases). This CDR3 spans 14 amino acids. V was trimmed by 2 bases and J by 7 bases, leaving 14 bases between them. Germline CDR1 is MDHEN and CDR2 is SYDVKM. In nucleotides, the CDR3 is TGTGCCAGCAGTTTAGTGGGGGGGTCGGGTGGCTACACCTTC. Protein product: CASSLVGGSGGYTF.

CDR3 amino acids: CASSQRSGSSYNSPLHF. The CDR3 DNA sequence: TGTGCCAGCAGCCAAAGGAGCGGGAGCTCCTATAATTCACCCCTCCACTTT. The J gene is TRBJ1-6, the V gene TRBV5-4; D is undetermined. CDR1 is SGHNT and CDR2 is YYREEE in the germline V gene (reference sequence). Trimming left V 4 bases short and J 0 bases short, with 14 bases between. The CDR3 extends over 17 amino acids.

CDR3 region: CASSPLTGSTDTQYF. DNA of the CDR3: TGTGCCAGCTCACCACTCACAGGCAGCACAGATACGCAGTATTTT. The chain joins TRBV18 to TRBJ2-3, with D perhaps matching TRBD1 (5 bases). The CDR3 has 15 amino acids. CDR1 is KGHSH, CDR2 LQKENI, per germline. Between the trimmed V and J ends, which lost 1 base and 0 bases, there was a span of 8 bases.

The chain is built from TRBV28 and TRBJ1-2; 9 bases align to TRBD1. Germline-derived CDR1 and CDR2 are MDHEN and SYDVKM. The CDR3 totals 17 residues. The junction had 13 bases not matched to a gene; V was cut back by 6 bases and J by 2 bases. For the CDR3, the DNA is TGTGCCAGCAGGGGACGGGGACAGGGAATAGCCAACTATGGCTACACCTTC. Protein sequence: CASRGRGQGIANYGYTF.

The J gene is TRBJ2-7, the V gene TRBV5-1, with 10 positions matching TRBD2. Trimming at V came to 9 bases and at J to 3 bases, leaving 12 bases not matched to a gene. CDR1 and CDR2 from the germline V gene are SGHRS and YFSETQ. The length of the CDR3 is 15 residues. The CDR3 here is CATQRGTSADYEQYV. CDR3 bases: TGCGCCACCCAAAGGGGGACTAGCGCCGACTACGAGCAGTACGTC.

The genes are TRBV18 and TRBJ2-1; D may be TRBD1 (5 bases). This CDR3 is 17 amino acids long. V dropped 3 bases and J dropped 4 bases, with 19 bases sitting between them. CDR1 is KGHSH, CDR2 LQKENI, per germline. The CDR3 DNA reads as TGTGCCAGCTCACCCCAAGGGGCAGGGCGGAAATACAATGAGCAGTTCTTC. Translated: CASSPQGAGRKYNEQFF.

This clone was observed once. In nucleotides, the CDR3 is TGTGCCAGCAGCCAAGGACAGAACACCGGGGAGCTGTTTTTT. It is translated as CASSQGQNTGELFF. V gene TRBV7-9 combines with J gene TRBJ2-2; possibly TRBD1 for D (5 bases). The CDR3 sequence is 14 residues long. Looked up from germline, CDR1 is SEHNR and CDR2 is FQNEAQ (reference sequence). V was cut by 5 bases and J by 1 base, with 8 bases left in between.

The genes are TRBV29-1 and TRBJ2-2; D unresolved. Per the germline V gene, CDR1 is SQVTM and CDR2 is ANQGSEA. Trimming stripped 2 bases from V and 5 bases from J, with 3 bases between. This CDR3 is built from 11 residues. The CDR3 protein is CSVEQTGELFF. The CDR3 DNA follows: TGCAGCGTTGAACAAACCGGGGAGCTGTTTTTT.

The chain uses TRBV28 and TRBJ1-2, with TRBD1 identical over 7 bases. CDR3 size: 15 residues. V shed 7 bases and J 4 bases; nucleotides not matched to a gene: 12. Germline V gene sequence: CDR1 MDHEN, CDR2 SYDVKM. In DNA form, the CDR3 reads TGTGCCAGCAACCCAATTCCGGGACAGCTCTATGGCTACACCTTC. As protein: CASNPIPGQLYGYTF.